This T cell receptor beta chain was observed in a study of shared clonotypes between healthy human individuals. Overall study findings and caveats: Only blood was sampled, and tissue TCR repertoires likely differ from blood ones. Genetic and exposure-history diversity was limited by the few donors.

The authors ran unsorted PBMC replicate PCRs on 300 ng DNA, about 30,000 T cell genomes. Only in-frame clones appear in the TCRdb table, and some are missing; sequencing was by immunoSEQ multiplex PCR. The table shows approximately 500,000 clones, with approximately 78% occurring only once. To note about this clone: Its antigen is undetermined.

This CDR3 region has 13 residues. V gave up 5 bases and J gave up 2 bases; unmatched junction bases: 2. Germline-derived CDR1 and CDR2 are MNHEY and SVGAGI. Sequencing input: PBMCs. This sequence joins TRBV6-5 and TRBJ1-2; 7 positions agree with TRBD1. This receptor was identified in a woman in her thirties or forties in good health. Some clones in this sample may be carry-over from other donors' samples. CDR3 protein: CASSQTGNYGYTF. CDR3 sequence (DNA): TGTGCCAGCAGTCAGACAGGGAACTATGGCTACACCTTC.